The 8 T cell receptor beta chains below were found in one sample sequenced in a study of cytomegalovirus exposure and HLA in healthy donors. With 60 Vbeta and 13 Jbeta primers, the PCR was carried out. Sequencing was performed with immunoSEQ multiplex PCR; in TCRdb, only in-frame clones are kept and a portion is missing. Counted here are about 140,000 clones, 80% to 85% occurring once; the ten biggest clones make up 1.2%. Input material: PBMCs. These receptor sequences come from a female donor in good health and CMV-seronegative.

The chain employs TRBV11-1 and TRBJ2-2; possibly TRBD2 for D (6 bases). V was pared by 5 bases and J by 1 base, with 14 bases between. In germline, CDR1 is SGHAT, CDR2 FQDESV (reference sequence). This CDR3 contains 16 residues. The CDR3 DNA is TGTGCCAGCAGCCCATCGGAGGGGCGGAACACCGGGGAGCTGTTTTTT. Translation: CASSPSEGRNTGELFF. The full variable domain, with the rest looked up from reference TRBV11-1 and TRBJ2-2, is EAEVAQSPRYKITEKSQAVAFWCDPISGHATLYWYRQILGQGPELLVQFQDESVVDDSQLPKDRFSAERLKGVDSTLKIQPAELGDSAMYLCASSPSEGRNTGELFFGEGSRLTVL.

The V gene is TRBV5-1, the J gene TRBJ2-2, with 10 bases fitting TRBD2. Germline-derived CDR1 and CDR2 are SGHRS and YFSETQ. V trimming: 0 bases; J trimming: 5 bases; junction bases outside the gene matches: 7. This CDR3 has 17 amino acids. DNA of the CDR3: TGCGCCAGCAGCTTGGGGACTAGCGGAGGCAAGACCGGGGAGCTGTTTTTT. Amino acids: CASSLGTSGGKTGELFF.

This chain links TRBV4-1 with TRBJ2-2; 7 bases fit TRBD1. There are 13 residues in the CDR3. With 6 bases clipped from V and 6 bases from J, the junction kept 4 bases outside the gene matches. Germline-derived CDR1 and CDR2 are MGHRA and YSYEKL. CDR3 sequence (DNA): TGCGCCAGCAGTACAGGGGAACCCGGGGAGCTGTTTTTT. Amino acids: CASSTGEPGELFF.

V usage is TRBV4-1 and J usage is TRBJ1-4; no firm D call. The CDR3 extends over 15 amino acids. Germline-derived CDR1 and CDR2 are MGHRA and YSYEKL. V lost 5 bases and J 8 bases, leaving 18 bases between the germline ends. The CDR3 nucleotides are TGCGCCAGCAGCGAAGTGCATCGGGGAGCCGAAAAACTGTTTTTT. This sequence encodes CASSEVHRGAEKLFF.

The chain uses TRBV9 and TRBJ2-7; 9 bases fit TRBD1. V was clipped by 0 bases and J by 0 bases; unmatched bases: 4. The CDR3 is 16 residues long. From germline, CDR1 is SGDLS and CDR2 YYNGEE. CDR3 DNA: TGTGCCAGCAGCGTAGGGTGGACAGGGGACTCCTACGAGCAGTACTTC. This sequence encodes CASSVGWTGDSYEQYF.

The chain links TRBV29-1 to TRBJ2-3, with D hard to call. Trimming cost V 7 bases and J 0 bases, with 17 bases left between them. CDR3 length: 15 residues. Per germline, CDR1 SQVTM and CDR2 ANQGSEA. The CDR3 loop reads CSAVVAVRSTDTQYF. CDR3 bases: TGCAGCGCCGTGGTGGCGGTTAGAAGCACAGATACGCAGTATTTT.

The rearrangement links TRBV18 to TRBJ2-7; TRBD2 matches at 8 bases. With V trimmed by 5 bases and J by 4 bases, 7 bases remained unmatched. The CDR3 sequence is 14 residues long. Germline loops: CDR1 KGHSH, CDR2 LQKENI. DNA of the CDR3: TGTGCCAGCTCAAAAGCGGGAGTAGAGTACGAGCAGTACTTC. Translation gives CASSKAGVEYEQYF.

This chain links TRBV4-1 with TRBJ2-1; D may be TRBD2 (6 bases). V dropped 0 bases and J dropped 2 bases, with 14 bases sitting between them. This CDR3 is built from 17 residues. Per germline, CDR1 MGHRA and CDR2 YSYEKL. The chain's CDR3 is CASSQDTGLSPYNEQFF. CDR3 bases: TGCGCCAGCAGCCAAGATACTGGACTATCCCCCTACAATGAGCAGTTCTTC.